These 30 T cell receptor beta chains share one sample of origin, sequenced in a study of OX40 agonist ivuxolimab in advanced cancers. Using immunoSEQ multiplex PCR, the repertoire was profiled, and TCRdb retains in-frame clones only, with some absent. The sample comprises over 60,000 clones, about four fifths of which are singletons, and 2.1% rests with the top ten. Sequencing was performed on CD4+ or CD8+ T cells sorted from blood, taken in a trial of the OX40 agonist ivuxolimab. These receptors were obtained from an adult with an advanced solid tumor such as melanoma, head and neck, liver or kidney cancer.

This clone was counted a few times. The rearrangement links TRBV19 to TRBJ1-3, with D tentatively TRBD1 (6 bases). This CDR3 has 16 amino acids. Per germline, CDR1 LNHDA and CDR2 SQIVND (reference sequence). Trimming removed 5 bases at V and 0 bases at J, with 14 bases between. DNA for the CDR3: TGTGCCAGTAGTCTCCGTGGACAGCTCTCTGGAAACACCATATATTTT. Translated: CASSLRGQLSGNTIYF.

The chain couples TRBV7-2 to TRBJ2-2, with TRBD2 matching 14 bases. V trimming: 5 bases; J trimming: 6 bases; junction bases outside the gene matches: 8. Germline V gene lookup returns CDR1 SGHTA and CDR2 FQGNSA. The CDR3 is made up of 17 amino acids. In DNA form, the CDR3 reads TGTGCCAGCAGCGGAAAGGGACTAGCGGGAGTAGCCGGGGAGCTGTTTTTT. Translation: CASSGKGLAGVAGELFF. The full variable domain, with the rest looked up from reference TRBV7-2 and TRBJ2-2, is GAGVSQSPSNKVTEKGKDVELRCDPISGHTALYWYRQSLGQGLEFLIYFQGNSAPDKSGLPSDRFSAERTGGSVSTLTIQRTQQEDSAVYLCASSGKGLAGVAGELFFGEGSRLTVL.

The genes are TRBV5-1 and TRBJ2-5; no clear D gene. This CDR3 region has 14 residues. V lost 4 bases to trimming and J lost 2 bases, with 12 bases between them. Germline CDR1 SGHRS, CDR2 YFSETQ. The CDR3: CASSPMGGQETQYF. CDR3 coding DNA: TGCGCCAGCAGCCCGATGGGCGGACAAGAGACCCAGTACTTC.

V and J are TRBV7-2 and TRBJ2-5, with D perhaps TRBD1 (6 bases). CDR3 length: 17 amino acids. V gave up 0 bases and J gave up 2 bases, with 16 bases separating them. From germline, CDR1 is SGHTA and CDR2 FQGNSA. The CDR3 protein is CASSLAATGQGQETQYF. CDR3 in DNA: TGTGCCAGCAGCTTAGCGGCAACGGGGCAGGGGCAAGAGACCCAGTACTTC.

V usage is TRBV28 and J usage is TRBJ2-2; 7 bases agree with TRBD1. V shed 6 bases, J shed 7 bases, and the junction held 8 bases outside the gene matches. The germline CDR1 and CDR2 sequences are MDHEN and SYDVKM. This CDR3 is built from 14 residues. The CDR3 DNA follows: TGTGCCAGCAGAAAACAGGGGACGAACGGGGAGCTGTTTTTT. This sequence encodes CASRKQGTNGELFF.

The chain recombines TRBV18 with TRBJ1-6; 8 bases agree with TRBD1. CDR1 KGHSH and CDR2 LQKENI come from the germline V gene. V was pared by 3 bases and J by 9 bases, with 7 bases of the junction left unmatched. The CDR3 is made up of 15 amino acids. CDR3 DNA sequence: TGTGCCAGCTCACCTGGACAGGGCGTTGGTTCACCCCTCCACTTT. It is translated as CASSPGQGVGSPLHF.

CDR3 nucleotide sequence: TGTGCCAGCAGATGGCGGCAGGTGAACTATGGCTACACCTTC. Amino acids: CASRWRQVNYGYTF. The genes are TRBV6-1 and TRBJ1-2; no definite D call. CDR3 size: 14 residues. In germline, CDR1 is MNHNS, CDR2 SASEGT. Trimming left V 6 bases short and J 2 bases short, with 13 bases between.

The rearrangement joins TRBV29-1 to TRBJ1-6; 8 nucleotides line up with TRBD1. The germline V gene encodes CDR1 SQVTM and CDR2 ANQGSEA. The CDR3 covers 16 residues. Losses at the gene ends were 5 bases for V and 6 bases for J; bases not matched to a gene: 12. The CDR3 region is CSVTLGGQGPNSPLHF. The CDR3 coding sequence is TGCAGCGTTACATTAGGAGGACAGGGACCTAATTCACCCCTCCACTTT. The full variable domain, in which reference TRBV29-1 and TRBJ1-6 provide the parts outside the CDR3, is SAVISQKPSRDICQRGTSLTIQCQVDSQVTMMFWYRQQPGQSLTLIATANQGSEATYESGFVIDKFPISRPNLTFSTLTVSNMSPEDSSIYLCSVTLGGQGPNSPLHFGNGTRLTVT.

The rearrangement uses TRBV5-5 and TRBJ2-3; 7 nucleotides agree with TRBD2. V trimming: 4 bases; J trimming: 6 bases; junction bases outside the gene matches: 5. Germline-derived CDR1 and CDR2 are SGHKS and YYEKEE (reference sequence). The CDR3 totals 13 residues. CDR3 DNA sequence: TGTGCCAGCAGCAAATCCGGGGGGGATACGCAGTATTTT. Translation gives CASSKSGGDTQYF. Based on the CDR3 plus reference TRBV5-5 and TRBJ2-3, the full variable domain is DAGVTQSPTHLIKTRGQQVTLRCSPISGHKSVSWYQQVLGQGPQFIFQYYEKEERGRGNFPDRFSARQFPNYSSELNVNALLLGDSALYLCASSKSGGDTQYFGPGTRLTVL.

The chain uses TRBV5-4 and TRBJ2-3; 8 bases are shared with TRBD2. The junction had 8 bases not matched to a gene; V was cut back by 0 bases and J by 5 bases. The germline V gene has CDR1 SGHNT and CDR2 YYREEE (reference sequence). The CDR3 extends over 16 amino acids. The chain's CDR3 is CASSLGSGGQVDTQYF. CDR3 DNA sequence: TGTGCCAGCAGCTTGGGGTCGGGGGGGCAGGTAGATACGCAGTATTTT.

J is TRBJ2-7 and V is TRBV7-2; TRBD2 is a possible D gene (6 bases). Per the germline V gene, CDR1 is SGHTA and CDR2 is FQGNSA. This CDR3 spans 17 amino acids. V shed 1 base and J shed 6 bases, with 22 bases lying between them. The CDR3 sequence: CASSLVFGGGMRSEQYF. DNA of the CDR3: TGTGCCAGCAGCTTAGTTTTTGGAGGAGGGATGCGCAGCGAGCAGTACTTC.

This clone was seen more than once but under ten times. Other nucleotide sequences in the sample specify the same CDR3. CDR3 in DNA: TGTGCCAGTAGTATTCGACGAAACACAGATACGCAGTATTTT. Its translation is CASSIRRNTDTQYF. This chain uses TRBV19 with TRBJ2-3, with unresolved D. This CDR3 spans 14 amino acids. Germline CDR1 reads LNHDA; CDR2 reads SQIVND (reference sequence). Trimming left V 3 bases short and J 2 bases short, with 9 bases between.

The chain recombines TRBV2 with TRBJ2-3; no reliable D call. V dropped 6 bases and J dropped 0 bases, with 4 bases sitting between them. The CDR3 runs to 12 residues. CDR1 and CDR2 from the germline V gene are SNHLY and FYNNEI. The CDR3 DNA follows: TGTGCCAGCAGGACTAGCACAGATACGCAGTATTTT. It codes for CASRTSTDTQYF.

The chain carries TRBV11-3 and TRBJ2-3; 10 bases line up with TRBD1. J was trimmed by 8 bases and V by 3 bases; bases with no gene match: 5. The CDR3 runs 14 residues. Germline V gene lookup returns CDR1 SGHNT and CDR2 YENEEA. In DNA form, the CDR3 reads TGTGCCAGCAGCTTGGGACAGGGGTCGGGTACGCAGTATTTT. The encoded protein is CASSLGQGSGTQYF.

The gene calls are TRBV4-2 and TRBJ2-5; D is ambiguous. Germline V gene lookup returns CDR1 LGHNA and CDR2 YNFKEQ. The V end lost 0 bases, the J end lost 3 bases, and 17 bases lay between the germline ends. The CDR3 covers 17 residues. CDR3 DNA sequence: TGTGCCAGCAGCCAAGATCAAGGCCGCGGCAGCGAAGAGACCCAGTACTTC. The encoded protein is CASSQDQGRGSEETQYF.

This rearrangement joins TRBV5-1 to TRBJ2-7, with D possibly called TRBD1 or TRBD2 (5 bases each). V was trimmed by 6 bases and J by 0 bases, leaving 19 bases between them. Germline CDR1 is SGHRS and CDR2 is YFSETQ. CDR3 size: 16 residues. This chain's CDR3 is CASTTRDGSSSYEQYF. In nucleotides, the CDR3 is TGCGCCAGCACCACCCGGGACGGTTCAAGCTCCTACGAGCAGTACTTC.

This clone was detected only once. The chain recombines TRBV6-5 with TRBJ1-3; 11 bases map to TRBD1. V shed 2 bases and J 3 bases; nucleotides not matched to a gene: 3. This CDR3 is built from 16 residues. Germline V lookup: CDR1 MNHEY, CDR2 SVGAGI. The CDR3 region is CASSYGQGAFGNTIYF. The CDR3 DNA sequence: TGTGCCAGCAGTTACGGACAGGGGGCCTTTGGAAACACCATATATTTT.

The chain links TRBV30 to TRBJ2-5, with 10 bases identical to TRBD2. The CDR3 is made up of 16 amino acids. Trimming took 4 bases from V and 3 from J; bases not matched to a gene: 11. Germline assignment: CDR1 GTSNPN and CDR2 SVGIG (reference sequence). The DNA for the CDR3 is TGTGCCTGGAAACGGGGTTTGCTAGCGGGGGAAGAGACCCAGTACTTC. This translates into CAWKRGLLAGEETQYF.

The chain is built from TRBV19 and TRBJ2-5; D perhaps matches TRBD2 (6 bases). This CDR3 region has 13 residues. CDR1 and CDR2 (germline): LNHDA, SQIVND (reference sequence). Trimming pared 7 bases from V and 0 bases from J, leaving 9 bases between. CDR3 nucleotide sequence: TGTGCCAGTAAGGAGGGCCACCAAGAGACCCAGTACTTC. Amino acid sequence: CASKEGHQETQYF.

The rearrangement joins TRBV9 to TRBJ2-4; a possible D gene is TRBD1 (6 bases). From germline, CDR1 is SGDLS and CDR2 YYNGEE. This CDR3 comprises 14 residues. The V and J ends lost 3 bases and 6 bases respectively, with 13 bases between them. The DNA for the CDR3 is TGTGCCAGCAGCGGACAGGTTCTGACAAACATTCAGTACTTC. This encodes CASSGQVLTNIQYF.

V gene TRBV5-4 combines with J gene TRBJ2-4; 7 nucleotides agree with TRBD1. CDR1 SGHNT and CDR2 YYREEE come from the germline V gene (reference sequence). This CDR3 comprises 16 residues. Trimming removed 4 bases from V and 1 base from J; junction bases left unmatched: 8. The CDR3 nucleotides read TGTGCCAGCAGCGCGACAGGGTTGAGGGCCAAAAACATTCAGTACTTC. Residues: CASSATGLRAKNIQYF.

V usage is TRBV7-2 and J usage is TRBJ2-1; 8 nucleotides match TRBD2. V shed 3 bases and J 6 bases; nucleotides not matched to a gene: 7. The CDR3 has 15 amino acids. Germline CDR1 is SGHTA and CDR2 is FQGNSA. CDR3 coding DNA: TGTGCCAGCAGCTTCAAAGCGGGAGAGGTCAATGAGCAGTTCTTC. It encodes CASSFKAGEVNEQFF.

There are a few counts of this clone. The V gene is TRBV28, the J gene TRBJ2-2; tentative D call: TRBD1 (6 bases). This CDR3 region has 15 residues. Per germline, CDR1 MDHEN and CDR2 SYDVKM. The V and J ends lost 5 bases and 4 bases respectively, with 14 bases between them. CDR3 loop: CASSGRGTGTGELFF. Here the CDR3 DNA reads TGTGCCAGCAGTGGCAGGGGAACTGGCACCGGGGAGCTGTTTTTT.

The rearrangement joins TRBV28 to TRBJ2-5; D unclear. Per the germline V gene, CDR1 is MDHEN and CDR2 is SYDVKM. The CDR3 is 13 amino acids. The V end lost 5 bases, the J end lost 6 bases, and 13 bases lay between the germline ends. The DNA for the CDR3 is TGTGCCAGCAGTCCAAACCCGGCGAAGACCCAGTACTTC. It is translated as CASSPNPAKTQYF.

This clone has a single count. This chain connects TRBV5-6 to TRBJ1-4; TRBD1 might be the D (6 bases). The CDR3 spans 14 residues. The germline V gene has CDR1 SGHDT and CDR2 YYEEEE. With 4 bases removed from V and 2 bases from J, the gap between germline ends came to 9 bases. CDR3 coding DNA: TGTGCCAGCAGCCCAGGGGTCACTAATGAAAAACTGTTTTTT. It yields the protein CASSPGVTNEKLFF.

The V gene is TRBV6-6, the J gene TRBJ2-7; 7 bases match TRBD1. The V gene's germline CDR1 is MNHNY and CDR2 SVGAGI (reference sequence). The CDR3 is 13 residues long. Trimming cost V 2 bases and J 6 bases; bases outside gene matches: 4. The CDR3 bases are TGTGCCAGCAGTTACGACAGGGTGGTCGAGCAGTACTTC. This encodes CASSYDRVVEQYF.

The chain joins TRBV4-3 to TRBJ1-6; D is possibly TRBD1 (6 bases). The germline V and J ends were trimmed by 4 bases and 5 bases, with 15 bases remaining between them. Germline CDR1 and CDR2: LGHNA and YSLEER. CDR3 length: 16 amino acids. This CDR3 is CASSRDVQGNNSPLHF. DNA of the CDR3: TGCGCCAGCAGCCGGGACGTCCAGGGGAATAATTCACCCCTCCACTTT.

CDR3 region: CASSLSPNEQFF. The CDR3 DNA reads as TGTGCCAGCAGCTTGTCCCCCAATGAGCAGTTCTTC. V gene TRBV5-6 combines with J gene TRBJ2-1; D gene uncertain. CDR3 length: 12 amino acids. Germline-derived CDR1 and CDR2 are SGHDT and YYEEEE. V shed 1 base and J shed 6 bases, with 5 bases lying between them.

The CDR3 DNA sequence: TGCGCCAGCAGCACGAACCGGGGGGGTAACTACGAGCAGTACTTC. Translation: CASSTNRGGNYEQYF. The chain carries TRBV5-1 and TRBJ2-7; 8 bases are a match to TRBD2. There are 15 residues in the CDR3. Germline assignment: CDR1 SGHRS and CDR2 YFSETQ. With 4 bases clipped from V and 3 bases from J, the junction kept 9 bases outside the gene matches.

V usage is TRBV19 and J usage is TRBJ2-3; unclear D gene. Between the trimmed V and J ends, which lost 7 bases and 0 bases, there was a span of 14 bases. CDR1 is LNHDA and CDR2 is SQIVND in the germline V gene (reference sequence). The CDR3 totals 15 residues. The CDR3 spells CASNRYITSTDTQYF. Written as DNA, the CDR3 is TGTGCCAGTAATCGTTACATTACTAGCACAGATACGCAGTATTTT. Full variable domain (outside the CDR3, taken from reference TRBV19 and TRBJ2-3): DGGITQSPKYLFRKEGQNVTLSCEQNLNHDAMYWYRQDPGQGLRLIYYSQIVNDFQKGDIAEGYSVSREKKESFPLTVTSAQKNPTAFYLCASNRYITSTDTQYFGPGTRLTVL.